The 5 T cell receptor beta chains below were found in one sample sequenced in a study of cytomegalovirus exposure and HLA in healthy donors. Use of 60 Vbeta and 13 Jbeta primers characterized the PCR. TCRdb's copy holds only in-frame clones and misses some; the assay was immunoSEQ multiplex PCR. The sample holds roughly 190,000 clones, more than 75% seen once. Input material: PBMCs. These receptors all stem from a woman between 50 and 59 years old in good health and CMV-seropositive.

The V call is TRBV6-5, the J call TRBJ2-7, with 8 nucleotides matching TRBD2. In germline, CDR1 is MNHEY, CDR2 SVGAGI. The CDR3 length is 15 residues. With 6 bases clipped from V and 6 bases from J, the junction kept 13 bases outside the gene matches. The CDR3 region is CASSLTDLGGGEQYF. Here the CDR3 DNA reads TGTGCCAGCAGCCTAACCGACCTCGGGGGGGGCGAGCAGTACTTC.

This clone has a single count. CDR3 sequence reads: CASSSTYNEQFF. The CDR3 bases are TGTGCCAGCAGCTCTACCTACAATGAGCAGTTCTTC. The rearrangement uses TRBV7-2 and TRBJ2-1, with D uncertain. The germline V gene has CDR1 SGHTA and CDR2 FQGNSA. The CDR3 sequence is 12 residues long. V lost 4 bases, J lost 2 bases, and 3 bases lay in between. The full variable domain, rest sourced from reference TRBV7-2 and TRBJ2-1, is GAGVSQSPSNKVTEKGKDVELRCDPISGHTALYWYRQSLGQGLEFLIYFQGNSAPDKSGLPSDRFSAERTGGSVSTLTIQRTQQEDSAVYLCASSSTYNEQFFGPGTRLTVL.

This sequence joins TRBV18 and TRBJ2-5, with TRBD1 identical over 9 bases. Unmatched junction bases numbered 12, after V lost 6 bases and J lost 10 bases. Germline V gene sequence: CDR1 KGHSH, CDR2 LQKENI. CDR3 length: 14 residues. CDR3 amino acids: CASSPPGTGRNQYF. In DNA, the CDR3 is TGTGCCAGCTCCCCGCCCGGGACAGGGAGGAACCAGTACTTC.

This chain links TRBV9 with TRBJ1-4, with 9 bases matching TRBD1. V trimming: 3 bases; J trimming: 12 bases; junction bases outside the gene matches: 9. Per the germline V gene, CDR1 is SGDLS and CDR2 is YYNGEE. The CDR3 has 14 amino acids. CDR3 region: CASSGPGQGSELFF. CDR3 DNA sequence: TGTGCCAGCAGCGGACCGGGACAGGGATCTGAACTGTTTTTT.

The V call is TRBV11-2, the J call TRBJ1-1, with D unresolved. The V end lost 5 bases, the J end lost 0 bases, and 7 bases lay between the germline ends. Per the germline V gene, CDR1 is SGHAT and CDR2 is FQNNGV. This CDR3 comprises 13 residues. The DNA for the CDR3 is TGTGCCAGCAGCGCCAGTTTGAACACTGAAGCTTTCTTT. It codes for CASSASLNTEAFF.